This T cell receptor beta chain was captured in a study of Graves' ophthalmopathy and Graves' hyperthyroidism. Germline V gene lookup returns CDR1 SGHRS and CDR2 YFSETQ. This CDR3 is 17 amino acids long. Trimming took 4 bases from V and 1 from J; bases not matched to a gene: 7. In this sample, this clonotype turned up many times. No ophthalmopathy within 18 months of follow-up signified stable hyperthyroidism. RNA transcripts provided the template for amplifying TCR beta CDR3 regions. Scientists carried out first-round RT-PCR using HTBI primers and then a second-round multiplex PCR. From the multiplex PCR reads, TCRdb called clonotypes with MiXCR, one entry per CDR3 protein. This table holds about 620,000 distinct CDR3 sequences, 20% to 25% found once.

The source is a woman aged 18-29 years with stable Graves' hyperthyroidism. Some clones in this sample may be carry-over from other donors' samples. The chain links TRBV5-1 to TRBJ2-4, with TRBD2 matching 11 bases. The material sequenced was peripheral blood. The CDR3 DNA is TGCGCCAGCAGCCTTAGCGGGGGGGCTTTGGCCAAAAACATTCAGTACTTC. It yields the protein CASSLSGGALAKNIQYF. Looking up the rest from reference TRBV5-1 and TRBJ2-4 gives the full variable domain: KAGVTQTPRYLIKTRGQQVTLSCSPISGHRSVSWYQQTPGQGLQFLFEYFSETQRNKGNFPGRFSGRQFSNSRSEMNVSTLELGDSALYLCASSLSGGALAKNIQYFGAGTRLSVL.